This T cell receptor beta chain was captured by sequencing in a study of Ad26.COV2.S vaccination and SARS-CoV-2 variants. Study background: The vaccine Ad26.COV2.S was put into the muscle once, or twice with 56 days between.

V was pared by 3 bases and J by 6 bases, with 8 bases between. Germline V gene lookup returns CDR1 SEHNR and CDR2 FQNEAQ (reference sequence). CDR3 length: 13 amino acids. Described treatment: some 19 received Ad26.COV2.S at low or high dose, single or two shots; about 5 received placebo; per-sample allocation not given. Samples came from day 63 after the first vaccine or placebo injection. A Boston adult aged 18-55 years was the donor. The repertoire was sequenced with immunoSEQ multiplex PCR; TCRdb's copy has only in-frame clones and lacks some. The sample includes around 300,000 clones, around 89% of them seen just once.

Source: peripheral blood, taken in a trial of Ad26.COV2.S vaccine versus placebo. The sequence came from a person between 18 and 65 years old who received the Ad26.COV2.S COVID-19 vaccine or a placebo. The chain has TRBV7-9 and TRBJ2-2; D is ambiguous. CDR3 residues: CASSFNRAGELFF. CDR3 in DNA: TGTGCCAGCAGCTTTAATAGGGCCGGGGAGCTGTTTTTT. Using reference TRBV7-9 and TRBJ2-2 for the parts outside the CDR3, the full variable domain is DTGVSQNPRHKITKRGQNVTFRCDPISEHNRLYWYRQTLGQGPEFLTYFQNEAQLEKSRLLSDRFSAERPKGSFSTLEIQRTEQGDSAMYLCASSFNRAGELFFGEGSRLTVL.